This entry concerns a single T cell receptor beta chain. Its antigen is still unknown. The CDR3 contains 14 residues. The germline V gene has CDR1 SNHLY and CDR2 FYNNEI. The V end was cut by 2 bases, the J end by 6 bases, with 12 bases between. TCRdb's copy holds only in-frame clones and misses some; the assay was immunoSEQ multiplex PCR. The sample lists some 2,500,000 clones, about nine tenths occurring once. This entry comes from a study of shared clonotypes between healthy human individuals. Study findings and constraints: Generally, naive subsets (rather than memory subsets) showed larger estimated richness.

The chain has TRBV2 and TRBJ2-3, with no clear D. The receptor comes from a young man in good health. Some clones in this sample may be carry-over from other donors' samples. Sequenced sample: naive CD4+ T cells from PBMCs. Noted subset: CD45RA+ positively selected. The CDR3 loop is CASSESSVSDTQYF. CDR3 nucleotides: TGTGCCAGCAGTGAATCGTCCGTTTCCGATACGCAGTATTTT. Full variable domain (missing parts from reference TRBV2 and TRBJ2-3): EPEVTQTPSHQVTQMGQEVILRCVPISNHLYFYWYRQILGQKVEFLVSFYNNEISEKSEIFDDQFSVERPDGSNFTLKIRSTKLEDSAMYFCASSESSVSDTQYFGPGTRLTVL.